The rows below give T cell receptor beta chains drawn from one sample of a study of cytomegalovirus exposure and HLA in healthy donors. The protocol was immunoSEQ multiplex PCR, while the TCRdb copy is restricted to in-frame clones and leaves out a portion. The data contain hundreds of thousands of clones, 86% of them singletons. Material: PBMCs. The origin of the receptors is a woman in her late teens or twenties in good health and CMV-seronegative. CDR3s include the opening cysteine and the closing phenylalanine or tryptophan. A D gene is named only where the DNA matches it firmly. Not all rows give a size; the values are once, few, many and, for expanded clones, a class.

v_gene	d_gene	abundance	j_gene	CDR3nt	CDR3aa
TRBV6-5	NA	NA	TRBJ2-1	TGTGCCAGCAGTTACTCGAGGAGGAATGAGCAGTTCTTC	CASSYSRRNEQFF
TRBV7-6	TRBD1	NA	TRBJ2-7	TGTGCCAGCAGCTTAGCTTCGGGACAGGGTTACGAGCAGTACTTC	CASSLASGQGYEQYF
TRBV30	TRBD1	once	TRBJ1-1	TGTGCCTGGAGTGGAGACCGGGACAGGGGTCTAGCTTTCTTT	CAWSGDRDRGLAFF
TRBV21-1	NA	once	TRBJ2-7	TGTGCCAGCAGCCAGCCGGGACTCTACGAGCAGTACTTC	CASSQPGLYEQYF
TRBV5-1	TRBD1	NA	TRBJ2-7	TGCGCCAGCAGCTTGGAAGTCGGGACAGGGGGCTTCTCGGGGCAGTACTTC	CASSLEVGTGGFSGQYF
TRBV28	NA	NA	TRBJ2-5	TGTGCCAGCAGATATTTACAGGGAGCCCAAGAGACCCAGTACTTC	CASRYLQGAQETQYF
TRBV2	TRBD2	once	TRBJ2-3	TGTGCCACCCACCTTGGACTAGCGGGAGGGCCGGATACGCAGTATTTT	CATHLGLAGGPDTQYF
TRBV10-1	NA	NA	TRBJ1-1	TGCGCCAGCAGTGAGTCGACACCCTACACTGAAGCTTTCTTT	CASSESTPYTEAFF
TRBV11-2	NA	NA	TRBJ2-3	TGTGCCAGCAGCTTGACCAACCTAGCCACAGATACGCAGTATTTT	CASSLTNLATDTQYF
TRBV5-1	NA	NA	TRBJ2-7	TGCGCCAGCAGCTTGACCCGGGACGGAGGGAGGGAGCAGTACTTC	CASSLTRDGGREQYF
TRBV9	TRBD1	NA	TRBJ1-1	TGTGCCAGCAGCGGACAGGGGAGCACTGAAGCTTTCTTT	CASSGQGSTEAFF
TRBV7-6	TRBD1	NA	TRBJ1-2	TGTGCCAGCAGCTTAGTGTTGGGACAGGGGACGGCAAACTATGGCTACACCTTC	CASSLVLGQGTANYGYTF
TRBV27	TRBD1	NA	TRBJ1-2	TGTGCCAGCAGTCCCGACCCCCGGGACAGGGCTTTTTATGGCTACACCTTC	CASSPDPRDRAFYGYTF
TRBV5-8	TRBD1	NA	TRBJ2-7	TGTGCCAGCAGCTCGGGACAGTCCTACGAGCAGTACTTC	CASSSGQSYEQYF
TRBV27	NA	NA	TRBJ1-1	TGTGCCAGCAGACCGGGGTTGAACACTGAAGCTTTCTTT	CASRPGLNTEAFF
TRBV28	NA	NA	TRBJ1-4	TGTGCCAGCAGTCCGTTTGAGAGATCTAATGAAAAACTGTTTTTT	CASSPFERSNEKLFF
TRBV6-5	NA	NA	TRBJ1-1	TGTGCCAGCACCGGGGGGGGCGCATCTGAAGCTTTCTTT	CASTGGGASEAFF